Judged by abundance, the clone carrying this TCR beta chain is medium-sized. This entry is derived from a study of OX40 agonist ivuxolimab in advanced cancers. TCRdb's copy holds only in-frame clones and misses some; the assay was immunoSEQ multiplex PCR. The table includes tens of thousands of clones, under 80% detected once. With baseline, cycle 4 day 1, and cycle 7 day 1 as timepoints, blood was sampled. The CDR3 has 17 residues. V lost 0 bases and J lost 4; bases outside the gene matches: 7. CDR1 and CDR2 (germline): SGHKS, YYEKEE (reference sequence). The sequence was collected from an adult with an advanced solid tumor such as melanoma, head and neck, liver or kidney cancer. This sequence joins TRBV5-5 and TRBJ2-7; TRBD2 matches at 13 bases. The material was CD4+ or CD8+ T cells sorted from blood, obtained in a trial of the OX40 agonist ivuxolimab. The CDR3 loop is CASSLGPLAGGPYEQYF. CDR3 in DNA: TGTGCCAGCAGCTTGGGCCCACTAGCGGGGGGGCCTTACGAGCAGTACTTC.